The 6 T cell receptor beta chains presented below share a single source sample, sequenced in a study of T cell responses to AZD1222 COVID-19 vaccine. Profiling relied on immunoSEQ multiplex PCR, and the TCRdb table lists in-frame clones only, not all of them. The data show roughly 150,000 clones, approximately 94% seen once. Sequences were derived from peripheral blood, sampled on day 0 of AZD1222 vaccination. The origin of the receptors is an adult in good health.

The chain is built from TRBV7-2 and TRBJ2-4, with D perhaps being TRBD1 or TRBD2 (6 bases each). V was pared by 0 bases and J by 7 bases, with 10 bases between. CDR1 and CDR2 (germline): SGHTA, FQGNSA. CDR3 length: 14 amino acids. The CDR3 coding sequence is TGTGCCAGCAGCTTAGCTTTAGGGGGGAACATTCAGTACTTC. It encodes CASSLALGGNIQYF.

The chain joins TRBV30 to TRBJ1-2, with TRBD1 matching 8 bases. The ends lost 3 bases at V and 1 base at J; junction bases unmatched: 1. The germline V gene encodes CDR1 GTSNPN and CDR2 SVGIG (reference sequence). The CDR3 consists of 13 residues. In nucleotides, the CDR3 is TGTGCCTGGAGCGACAGGGGTAACTATGGCTACACCTTC. This codes for CAWSDRGNYGYTF.

This chain links TRBV12-3 or TRBV12-4 with TRBJ2-1; 8 bases map to TRBD1. V trimming: 7 bases; J trimming: 2 bases; junction bases outside the gene matches: 1. The CDR3 consists of 13 residues. The CDR3 reads CASNRGTYNEQFF. In nucleotides, the CDR3 is TGTGCCAGCAACAGGGGGACCTACAATGAGCAGTTCTTC.

This clone was seen a few times. The gene calls are TRBV12-5 and TRBJ1-1; no clear D gene. V was cut by 1 base and J by 5 bases, with 8 bases left in between. CDR1 and CDR2 from the germline V gene are LGHNT and FRNRAP. This CDR3 has 13 amino acids. The CDR3, as DNA: TGTGCTAGTGGTTTGGAAGCGGGTACTGAAGCTTTCTTT. Protein sequence: CASGLEAGTEAFF.

V gene TRBV16 combines with J gene TRBJ1-1; D call uncertain. V was trimmed by 3 bases and J by 5 bases, leaving 7 bases between them. This CDR3 has 12 residues. CDR1 is KGHSY and CDR2 is FQNENV in the germline V gene. CDR3 loop: CASSQRETEAFF. The CDR3, as DNA: TGTGCCAGCAGCCAGCGGGAAACTGAAGCTTTCTTT.

The chain joins TRBV18 to TRBJ1-2; TRBD1 matches 7 bases. From germline, CDR1 is KGHSH and CDR2 LQKENI. Unmatched junction bases numbered 9, after V lost 5 bases and J lost 3 bases. The CDR3 extends over 15 amino acids. CDR3 in DNA: TGTGCCAGCTCAGTTTCGACAGGGCGGGACTATGGCTACACCTTC. It yields the protein CASSVSTGRDYGYTF.